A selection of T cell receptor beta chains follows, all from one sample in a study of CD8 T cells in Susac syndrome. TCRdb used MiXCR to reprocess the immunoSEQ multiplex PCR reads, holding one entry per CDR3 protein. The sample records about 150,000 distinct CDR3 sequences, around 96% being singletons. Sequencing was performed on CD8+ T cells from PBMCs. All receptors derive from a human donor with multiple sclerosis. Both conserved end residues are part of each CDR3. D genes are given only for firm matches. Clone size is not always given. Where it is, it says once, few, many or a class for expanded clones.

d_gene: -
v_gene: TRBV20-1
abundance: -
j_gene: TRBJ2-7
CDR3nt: TGCAGTGCTAGAGAGAGAGGGACCTACGAGCAGTACTTC
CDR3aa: CSARERGTYEQYF

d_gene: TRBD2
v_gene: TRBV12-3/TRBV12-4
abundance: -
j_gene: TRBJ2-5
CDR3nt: TGTGCCAGCAGTTTAGGTGGGGGACTAAGGGAGACCCAGTACTTC
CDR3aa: CASSLGGGLRETQYF

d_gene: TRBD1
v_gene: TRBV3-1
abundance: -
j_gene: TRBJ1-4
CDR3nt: TGTGCCAGCAGCCAAGACCAGACAGGGGTGGAAGAAAAACTGTTTTTT
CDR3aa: CASSQDQTGVEEKLFF

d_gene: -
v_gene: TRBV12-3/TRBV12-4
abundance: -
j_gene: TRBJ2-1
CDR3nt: TGTGCCAGCACCCAGGTATACAATGAGCAGTTCTTC
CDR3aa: CASTQVYNEQFF

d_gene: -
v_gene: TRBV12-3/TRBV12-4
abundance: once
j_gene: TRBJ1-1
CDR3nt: TGTGCCAGCAGGTACCGTGGGGGTGAAGCTTTCTTT
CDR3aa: CASRYRGGEAFF

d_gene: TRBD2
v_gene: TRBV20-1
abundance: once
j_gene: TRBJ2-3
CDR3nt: TGCAGTGCTAGCGGCGGGGGGTTGGTGTCTAGCACAGATACGCAGTATTTT
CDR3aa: CSASGGGLVSSTDTQYF

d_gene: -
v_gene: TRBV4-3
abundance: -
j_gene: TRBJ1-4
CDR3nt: TGCGCCAGCAGCCAAGAAGAAGGGAATGAAAAACTGTTTTTT
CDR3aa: CASSQEEGNEKLFF

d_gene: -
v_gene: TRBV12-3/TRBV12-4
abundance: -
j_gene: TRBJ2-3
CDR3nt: TGTGCCAGCAGTTTCACGACTAGCACAGATACGCAGTATTTT
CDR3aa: CASSFTTSTDTQYF

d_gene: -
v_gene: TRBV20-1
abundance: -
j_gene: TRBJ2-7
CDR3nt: TGCAGTGCTAGCGCGAGCTCCTACGAGCAGTACTTC
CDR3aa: CSASASSYEQYF

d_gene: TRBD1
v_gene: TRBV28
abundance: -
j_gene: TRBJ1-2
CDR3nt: TGTGCCAGCAGTTTCGGGACAGGGAACTATGGCTACACCTTC
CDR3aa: CASSFGTGNYGYTF

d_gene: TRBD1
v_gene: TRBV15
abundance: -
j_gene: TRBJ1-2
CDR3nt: TGTGCCACCAGGCCGGACAGGGGAAACTATGGCTACACCTTC
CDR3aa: CATRPDRGNYGYTF

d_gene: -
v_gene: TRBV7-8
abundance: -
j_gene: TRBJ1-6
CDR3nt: TGTGCCAGCAGCTTAAGGGCAGGGAGTCCGAATTCACCCCTCCACTTT
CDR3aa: CASSLRAGSPNSPLHF

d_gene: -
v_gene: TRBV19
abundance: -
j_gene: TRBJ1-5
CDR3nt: TGTGCCAGTATTTCCGAGGGGCTAGTCGGCAATCAGCCCCAGCATTTT
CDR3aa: CASISEGLVGNQPQHF

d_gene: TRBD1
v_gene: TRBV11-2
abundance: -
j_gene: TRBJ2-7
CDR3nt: TGTGCCAGCAGCTCCCCGGACGGGGACAGGGGGCTCTACGAGCAGTACTTC
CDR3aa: CASSSPDGDRGLYEQYF

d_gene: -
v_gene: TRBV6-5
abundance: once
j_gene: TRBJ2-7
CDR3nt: TGTGCCAGCGGGGACTCGGCCTACGAGCAGTACTTC
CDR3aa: CASGDSAYEQYF

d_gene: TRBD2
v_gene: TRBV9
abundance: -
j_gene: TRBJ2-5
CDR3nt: TGTGCCAGCAGCGGAACGGGACTAGACCAAGAGACCCAGTACTTC
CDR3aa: CASSGTGLDQETQYF

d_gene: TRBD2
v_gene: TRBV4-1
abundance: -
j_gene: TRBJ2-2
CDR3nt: TGCGCCAGCAGCCCTACTAGCGGGCTAGGTGGCGGGGAGCTGTTTTTT
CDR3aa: CASSPTSGLGGGELFF

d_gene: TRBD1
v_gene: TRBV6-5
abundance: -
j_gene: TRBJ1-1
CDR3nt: TGTGCCAGCAGCCAGGGACAGGGGAACACTGAAGCTTTCTTT
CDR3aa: CASSQGQGNTEAFF

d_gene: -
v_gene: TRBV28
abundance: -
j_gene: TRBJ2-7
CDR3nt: TGTGCCAGCAGGTCCAGGCCCTACGAGCAGTACTTC
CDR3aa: CASRSRPYEQYF

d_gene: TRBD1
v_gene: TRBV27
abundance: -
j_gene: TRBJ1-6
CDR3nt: TGTGCCAGCCAATACTCACAGGGGGCGAATTCACCCCTCCACTTT
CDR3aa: CASQYSQGANSPLHF

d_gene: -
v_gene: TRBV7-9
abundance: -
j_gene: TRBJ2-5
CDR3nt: TGTGCCAGCAGCTTAGTGGCACCTCGAGAGACCCAGTACTTC
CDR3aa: CASSLVAPRETQYF

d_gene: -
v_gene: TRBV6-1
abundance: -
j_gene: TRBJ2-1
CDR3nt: TGTGCCAGCAGTGAAATCTGGCGGGATGAGCAGTTCTTC
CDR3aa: CASSEIWRDEQFF

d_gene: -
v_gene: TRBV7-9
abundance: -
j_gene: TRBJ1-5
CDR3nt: TGTGCCAGCAGGGCCGGAGGGGAACCCCAGCATTTT
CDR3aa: CASRAGGEPQHF

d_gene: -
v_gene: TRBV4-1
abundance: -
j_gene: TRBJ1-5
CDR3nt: TGCGCCAGCAGCCCACAAACAGGTTCGGACCAGCCCCAGCATTTT
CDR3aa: CASSPQTGSDQPQHF

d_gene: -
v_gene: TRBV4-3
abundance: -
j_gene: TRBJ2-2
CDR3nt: TGCGCCAGCAGCCAAGACCCAGGGGCCTACGCGAACACCGGGGAGCTGTTTTTT
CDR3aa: CASSQDPGAYANTGELFF

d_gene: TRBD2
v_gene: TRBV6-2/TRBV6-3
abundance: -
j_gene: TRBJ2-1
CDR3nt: TGTGCCAGCGTTCGGGGGGGCAGGTATGAGCAGTTCTTC
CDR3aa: CASVRGGRYEQFF

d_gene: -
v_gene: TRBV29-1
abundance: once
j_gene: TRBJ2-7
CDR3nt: TGCAGCGTTGATGCAGGGGCCTCCTACGAGCAGTACTTC
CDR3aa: CSVDAGASYEQYF

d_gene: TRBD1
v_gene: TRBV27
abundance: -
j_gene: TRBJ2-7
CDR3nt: TGTGCCAGCAAAACAAATCTCCGGGACAGGGGCTACGAGCAGTACTTC
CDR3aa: CASKTNLRDRGYEQYF

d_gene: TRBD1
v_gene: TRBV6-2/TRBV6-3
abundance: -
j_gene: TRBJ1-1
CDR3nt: TGTGCCAGCAGTCCTGGACAGGCCGGCACTGAAGCTTTCTTT
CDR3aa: CASSPGQAGTEAFF

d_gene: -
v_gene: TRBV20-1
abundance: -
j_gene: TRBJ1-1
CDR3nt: TGCAGTGCTAGAGTGGGAATGGCTTTCTTT
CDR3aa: CSARVGMAFF

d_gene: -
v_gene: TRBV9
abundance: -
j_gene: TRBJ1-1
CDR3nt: TGTGCCAGCAGCTCTAGGGGCAGGCATACTGAAGCTTTCTTT
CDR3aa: CASSSRGRHTEAFF

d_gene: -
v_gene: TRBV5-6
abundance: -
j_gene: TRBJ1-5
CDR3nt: TGTGCCAGCAGCTTGTATTGGGACAGCAATCAGCCCCAGCATTTT
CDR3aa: CASSLYWDSNQPQHF

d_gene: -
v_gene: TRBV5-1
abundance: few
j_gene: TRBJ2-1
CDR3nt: TGCGCCAGCAGCAACCAAGATGCGGATGAGCAGTTCTTC
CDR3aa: CASSNQDADEQFF

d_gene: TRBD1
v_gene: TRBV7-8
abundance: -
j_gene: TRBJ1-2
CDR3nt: TGTGCCAGCAGCATCGGGACAGACTATGGCTACACCTTC
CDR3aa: CASSIGTDYGYTF

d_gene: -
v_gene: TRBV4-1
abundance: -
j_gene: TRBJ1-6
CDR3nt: TGCGCCAGCAGCCAGGACCCTGCGGGGGGTTCACCCCTCCACTTT
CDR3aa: CASSQDPAGGSPLHF

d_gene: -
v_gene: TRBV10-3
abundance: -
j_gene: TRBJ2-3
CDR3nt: TGTGCCATCAGTGAGGTCCTTGTCCCTAGAACGGGGGATACGCAGTATTTT
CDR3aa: CAISEVLVPRTGDTQYF

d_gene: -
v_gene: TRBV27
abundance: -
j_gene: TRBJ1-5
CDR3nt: TGTGCCAGCAGTGACCGGGCCCTAGGTCAGCCCCAGCATTTT
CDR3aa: CASSDRALGQPQHF

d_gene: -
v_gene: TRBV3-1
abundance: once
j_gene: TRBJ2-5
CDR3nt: TGTGCCAGCAGCCCGCCGACGATCCAAGAGACCCAGTACTTC
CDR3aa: CASSPPTIQETQYF

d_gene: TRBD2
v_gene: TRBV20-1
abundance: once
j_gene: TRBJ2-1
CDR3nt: TGCAGTGCTACACTAGCGGGGCGCCGGGATGAGCAGTTCTTC
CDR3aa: CSATLAGRRDEQFF